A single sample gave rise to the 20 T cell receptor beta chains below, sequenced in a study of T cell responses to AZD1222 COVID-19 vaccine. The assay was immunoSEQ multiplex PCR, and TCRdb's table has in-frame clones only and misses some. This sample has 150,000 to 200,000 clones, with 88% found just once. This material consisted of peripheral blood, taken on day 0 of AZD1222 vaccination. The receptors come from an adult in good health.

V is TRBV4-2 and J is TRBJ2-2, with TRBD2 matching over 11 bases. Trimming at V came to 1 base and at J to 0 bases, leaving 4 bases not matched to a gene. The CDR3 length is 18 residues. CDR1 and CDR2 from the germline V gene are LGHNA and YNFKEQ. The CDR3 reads CASSQGLAGYSNTGELFF. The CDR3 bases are TGTGCCAGCAGCCAAGGACTAGCGGGGTATTCGAACACCGGGGAGCTGTTTTTT.

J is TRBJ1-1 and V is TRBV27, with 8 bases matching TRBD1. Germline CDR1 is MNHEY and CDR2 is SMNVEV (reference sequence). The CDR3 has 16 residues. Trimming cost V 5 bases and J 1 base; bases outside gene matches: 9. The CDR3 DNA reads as TGTGCCAGCAGTGACAACACCGGGACAGGGAACACTGAAGCTTTCTTT. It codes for CASSDNTGTGNTEAFF.

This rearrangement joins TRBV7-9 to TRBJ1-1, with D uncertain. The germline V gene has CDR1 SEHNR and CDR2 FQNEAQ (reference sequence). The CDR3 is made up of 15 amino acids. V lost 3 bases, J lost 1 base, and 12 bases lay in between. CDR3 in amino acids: CASSLNNGPNTEAFF. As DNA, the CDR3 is TGTGCCAGCAGCTTGAATAACGGTCCGAACACTGAAGCTTTCTTT.

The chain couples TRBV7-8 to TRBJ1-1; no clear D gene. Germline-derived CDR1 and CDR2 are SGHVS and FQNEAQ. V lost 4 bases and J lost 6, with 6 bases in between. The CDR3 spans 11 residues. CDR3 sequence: CASSSWSEAFF. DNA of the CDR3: TGTGCCAGCAGCTCGTGGTCTGAAGCTTTCTTT.

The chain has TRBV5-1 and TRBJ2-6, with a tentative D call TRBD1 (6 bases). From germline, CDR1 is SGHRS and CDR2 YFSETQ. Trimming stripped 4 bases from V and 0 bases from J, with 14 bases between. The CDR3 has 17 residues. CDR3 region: CASSLPTGSSGANVLTF. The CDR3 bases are TGCGCCAGCAGCCTCCCGACAGGAAGCTCTGGGGCCAACGTCCTGACTTTC.

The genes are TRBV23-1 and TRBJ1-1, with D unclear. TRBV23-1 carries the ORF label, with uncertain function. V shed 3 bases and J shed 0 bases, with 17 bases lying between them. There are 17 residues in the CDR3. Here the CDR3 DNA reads TGCGCCAGCAGTCACCCCTCCCAGCTCCGAATGAACACTGAAGCTTTCTTT. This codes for CASSHPSQLRMNTEAFF.

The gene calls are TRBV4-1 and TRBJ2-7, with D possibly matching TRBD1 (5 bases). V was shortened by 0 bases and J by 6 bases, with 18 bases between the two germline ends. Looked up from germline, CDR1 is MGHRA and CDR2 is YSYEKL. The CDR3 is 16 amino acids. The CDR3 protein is CASSQDLEGAVREQYF. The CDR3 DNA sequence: TGCGCCAGCAGCCAAGATCTTGAAGGGGCCGTACGCGAGCAGTACTTC.

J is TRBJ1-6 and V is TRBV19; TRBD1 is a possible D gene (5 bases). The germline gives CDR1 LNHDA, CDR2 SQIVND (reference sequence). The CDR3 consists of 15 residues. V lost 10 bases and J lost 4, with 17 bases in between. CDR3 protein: CATKPGVSYNSPLHF. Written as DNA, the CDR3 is TGTGCCACCAAGCCGGGGGTTAGTTATAATTCACCCCTCCACTTT.

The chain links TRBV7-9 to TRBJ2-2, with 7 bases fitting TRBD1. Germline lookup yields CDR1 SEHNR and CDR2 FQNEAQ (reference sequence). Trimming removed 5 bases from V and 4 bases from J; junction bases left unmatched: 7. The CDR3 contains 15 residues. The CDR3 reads CASSLRDSSTGELFF. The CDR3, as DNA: TGTGCCAGCAGCCTCAGGGACAGCAGCACCGGGGAGCTGTTTTTT.

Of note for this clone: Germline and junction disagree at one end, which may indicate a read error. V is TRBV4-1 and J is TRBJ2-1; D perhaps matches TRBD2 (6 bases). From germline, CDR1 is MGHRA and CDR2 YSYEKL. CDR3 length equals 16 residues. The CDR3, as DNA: TGCGCCAGCAACCAACCCGGACTACCCTCCCATGATGAGCAGTTCTTC. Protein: CASNQPGLPSHDEQFF.

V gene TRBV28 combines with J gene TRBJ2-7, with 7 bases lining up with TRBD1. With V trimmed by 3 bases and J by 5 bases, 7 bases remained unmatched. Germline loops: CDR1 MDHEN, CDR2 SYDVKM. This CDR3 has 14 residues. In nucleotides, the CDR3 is TGTGCCAGCAGTTTTCGACAGGGTAGCAACGAGCAGTACTTC. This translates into CASSFRQGSNEQYF.

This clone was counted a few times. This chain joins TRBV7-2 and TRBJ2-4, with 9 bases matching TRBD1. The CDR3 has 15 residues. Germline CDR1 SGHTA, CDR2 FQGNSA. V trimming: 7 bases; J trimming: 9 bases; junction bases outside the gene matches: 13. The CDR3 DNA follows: TGTGCCAGCACCCTTCGGACAGGGGAGAGTTCCATTCAGTACTTC. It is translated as CASTLRTGESSIQYF.

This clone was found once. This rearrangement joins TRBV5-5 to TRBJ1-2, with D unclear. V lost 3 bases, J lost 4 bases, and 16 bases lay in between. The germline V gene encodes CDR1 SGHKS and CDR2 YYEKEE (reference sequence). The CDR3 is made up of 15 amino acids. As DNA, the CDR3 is TGTGCCAGCAGCTCATACACCGACCTCTTCTATGGCTACACCTTC. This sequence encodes CASSSYTDLFYGYTF.

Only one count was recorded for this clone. This CDR3 is CAISRPRETGEQYF. DNA of the CDR3: TGTGCCATCAGCCGCCCCCGGGAAACAGGCGAGCAGTACTTC. This chain joins TRBV10-3 and TRBJ2-7; D is possibly TRBD1 or TRBD2 (5 bases each). The CDR3 runs 14 residues. Germline CDR1 and CDR2: ENHRY and SYGVKD. V was shortened by 6 bases and J by 6 bases, with 18 bases between the two germline ends.

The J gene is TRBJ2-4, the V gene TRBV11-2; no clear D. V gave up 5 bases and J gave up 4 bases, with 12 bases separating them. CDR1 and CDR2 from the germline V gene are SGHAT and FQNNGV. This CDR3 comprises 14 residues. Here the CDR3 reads CASSPRTLKNIQYF. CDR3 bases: TGTGCCAGCAGCCCCCGAACTCTGAAAAACATTCAGTACTTC. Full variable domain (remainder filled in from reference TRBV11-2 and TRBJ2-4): EAGVAQSPRYKIIEKRQSVAFWCNPISGHATLYWYQQILGQGPKLLIQFQNNGVVDDSQLPKDRFSAERLKGVDSTLKIQPAKLEDSAVYLCASSPRTLKNIQYFGAGTRLSVL.

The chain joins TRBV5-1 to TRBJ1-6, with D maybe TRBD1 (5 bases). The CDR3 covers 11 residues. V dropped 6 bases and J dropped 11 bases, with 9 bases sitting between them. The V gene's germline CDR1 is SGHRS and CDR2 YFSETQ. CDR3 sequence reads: CASMGETPLHF. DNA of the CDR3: TGCGCCAGCATGGGGGAGACACCCCTCCACTTT. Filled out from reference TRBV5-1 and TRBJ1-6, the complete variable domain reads KAGVTQTPRYLIKTRGQQVTLSCSPISGHRSVSWYQQTPGQGLQFLFEYFSETQRNKGNFPGRFSGRQFSNSRSEMNVSTLELGDSALYLCASMGETPLHFGNGTRLTVT.

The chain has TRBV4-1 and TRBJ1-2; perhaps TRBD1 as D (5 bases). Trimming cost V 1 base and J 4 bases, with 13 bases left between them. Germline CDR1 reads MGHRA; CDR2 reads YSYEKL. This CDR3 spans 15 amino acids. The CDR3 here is CASSQGNRWSYGYTF. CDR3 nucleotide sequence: TGCGCCAGCAGCCAAGGTAACAGGTGGAGCTATGGCTACACCTTC.

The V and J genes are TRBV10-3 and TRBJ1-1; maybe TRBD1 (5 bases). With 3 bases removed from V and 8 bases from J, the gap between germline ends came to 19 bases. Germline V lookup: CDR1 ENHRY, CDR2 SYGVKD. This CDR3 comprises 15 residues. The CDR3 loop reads CAISDYDNGGEEAFF. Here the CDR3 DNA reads TGTGCCATCAGTGACTACGACAACGGGGGAGAGGAAGCTTTCTTT.

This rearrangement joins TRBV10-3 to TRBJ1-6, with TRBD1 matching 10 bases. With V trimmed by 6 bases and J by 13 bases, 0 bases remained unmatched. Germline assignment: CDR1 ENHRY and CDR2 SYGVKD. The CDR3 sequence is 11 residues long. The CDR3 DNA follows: TGTGCCATCAGGGGACAGGGGCCCCTCCACTTT. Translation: CAIRGQGPLHF.

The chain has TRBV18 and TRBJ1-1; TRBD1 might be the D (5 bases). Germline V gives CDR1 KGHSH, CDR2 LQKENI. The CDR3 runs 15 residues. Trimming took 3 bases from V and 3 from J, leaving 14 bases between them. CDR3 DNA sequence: TGTGCCAGCTCACCCCCGTCGGGGGGTGACACTGAAGCTTTCTTT. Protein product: CASSPPSGGDTEAFF.